This T cell receptor (beta chain) stems from a study of control samples from healthy donors and cancer patients. Produced via immunoSEQ multiplex PCR; TCRdb's table is partial and in-frame only. The sample holds about 150,000 clones, 90% to 95% seen once. Germline V lookup: CDR1 SGHRS, CDR2 YFSETQ. The CDR3 totals 16 residues. V was cut by 0 bases and J by 1 base, with 12 bases left in between. Sequencing was performed on blood. This receptor was obtained from a young man in good health. The rearrangement uses TRBV5-1 and TRBJ2-3, with D possibly TRBD2 on 6 matching bases. CDR3 protein: CASSLGPTGGTDTQYF. In nucleotides, the CDR3 is TGCGCCAGCAGCTTGGGTCCCACGGGGGGCACAGATACGCAGTATTTT.